A selection of T cell receptor beta chains follows, all from one sample in a study of blood T cell repertoires in COVID-19. Profiled with immunoSEQ multiplex PCR; TCRdb holds only in-frame clones, not every one. The table records 210,000 or so clones, 83% of them present only once. The sample was peripheral blood. These receptors were obtained from a woman in her 30s with COVID-19, enrolled during active disease. The CDR3 runs from the conserved cysteine through the conserved F or W. D genes are given only for firm matches. Clone size is stated in some rows and not others, as once, few, many or a class when expanded.

size	D	J	V	DNA	CDR3
NA	TRBD2	TRBJ2-7	TRBV7-9	TGTGCCAGCAGCTTAGCGGGAGGGGTCTCCGAGCAGTACTTC	CASSLAGGVSEQYF
NA	TRBD1	TRBJ1-2	TRBV3-1/TRBV3-2	TGTGCCAGCAGCCTCGAGGAGACAGGGCATTACTATGGCTACACCTTC	CASSLEETGHYYGYTF
NA	NA	TRBJ1-1	TRBV6-5	TGTGCCAGCAGTTACCGACGAGGTGAAGCTTTCTTT	CASSYRRGEAFF
NA	NA	TRBJ2-5	TRBV9	TGTGCCAGCAGCGTAGGAGCACAAGAGACCCAGTACTTC	CASSVGAQETQYF
NA	NA	TRBJ2-5	TRBV3-1/TRBV3-2	TGTGCCAGCAGCCAAGTACGGGGATTAGAGACCCAGTACTTC	CASSQVRGLETQYF
NA	TRBD1	TRBJ1-1	TRBV5-4	TGTGCCAGCAGCTTACCAACAGGGGGGATTGTGACTGAAGCTTTCTTT	CASSLPTGGIVTEAFF
few	TRBD1	TRBJ2-4	TRBV19	TGTGCCAGTAGTATTAAATTACAGGGGATGAACATTCAGTACTTC	CASSIKLQGMNIQYF
NA	TRBD2	TRBJ2-3	TRBV23-1	TGCGCCAGCAGTCTGGGGGGAGGGCCCCCTCCCACAGATACGCAGTATTTT	CASSLGGGPPPTDTQYF
once	TRBD1	TRBJ1-2	TRBV5-1	TGCGCCAGCAGCTTGGTGGGACAGGGTGTTAACTATGGCTACACCTTC	CASSLVGQGVNYGYTF
NA	TRBD1	TRBJ1-6	TRBV3-1/TRBV3-2	TGTGCCAGCAGCCAAATACAGGGGAGCTCCTATAATTCACCCCTCCACTTT	CASSQIQGSSYNSPLHF
NA	NA	TRBJ2-2	TRBV19	TGTGCCAGTAGTACACAGGTTTTCGCGAACACCGGGGAGCTGTTTTTT	CASSTQVFANTGELFF
NA	TRBD2	TRBJ2-1	TRBV19	TGTGCCAGTAGTATGGGACTAGCGGGAGGGACGAGAGGTGAGCAGTTCTTC	CASSMGLAGGTRGEQFF
NA	NA	TRBJ2-7	TRBV29-1	TGCAGCGTTGAAGAAGGGGTGCCCTACGAGCAGTACTTC	CSVEEGVPYEQYF
NA	NA	TRBJ2-5	TRBV15	TGTGCCACCAGCCTAAGTTCGGAGACCCAGTACTTC	CATSLSSETQYF
NA	TRBD1	TRBJ2-7	TRBV18	TGTGCCAGCTCACCGAGGGGACAGGGGGACTACGAGCAGTACTTC	CASSPRGQGDYEQYF
once	NA	TRBJ2-7	TRBV10-3	TGTGCCATCAGTCAGGGTTTCCCCTCTTACGAGCAGTACTTC	CAISQGFPSYEQYF
NA	TRBD1	TRBJ1-5	TRBV30	TGTGCCTGGAGTTCGGACAGGAGGGTAGATCAGCCCCAGCATTTT	CAWSSDRRVDQPQHF
NA	TRBD1	TRBJ2-7	TRBV27	TGTGCCAGCAGTCCGGGACAGTTCTCCTACGAGCAGTACTTC	CASSPGQFSYEQYF
NA	TRBD1	TRBJ2-3	TRBV7-2	TGTGCCAGCACCACGGACAGGGGAACAGATACGCAGTATTTT	CASTTDRGTDTQYF
NA	NA	TRBJ2-7	TRBV11-3	TGTGCCAGCAGCTTATACGGGGACGAGCAGTACTTC	CASSLYGDEQYF
NA	NA	TRBJ1-2	TRBV3-1/TRBV3-2	TGTGCCAGCAGCCAAGGTCCCGGGACTTATGGCTACACCTTC	CASSQGPGTYGYTF
NA	TRBD1	TRBJ1-4	TRBV6-6	TGTGCCAGCAGCCGGGACAGAGGTGAAAAACTGTTTTTT	CASSRDRGEKLFF
NA	TRBD1	TRBJ2-5	TRBV7-2	TGTGCCAGCAGCCCGGGACAGGGGGTTATTGAGACCCAGTACTTC	CASSPGQGVIETQYF
NA	NA	TRBJ1-2	TRBV6-7	TGTGCCAGCCGAGAGCCGGGAGTCCGACCCTATGGCTACACCTTC	CASREPGVRPYGYTF
NA	NA	TRBJ2-3	TRBV6-1	TGTGCCAGCAGTGAATACACAGATACGCAGTATTTT	CASSEYTDTQYF
few	TRBD2	TRBJ2-1	TRBV7-2	TGTGCCAGCAGCCTACGGACTAGCGGGAGGCGCAATGAGCAGTTCTTC	CASSLRTSGRRNEQFF
NA	NA	TRBJ1-3	TRBV14	TGTGCCAGCAACCCCATCGGGGGCTCTGGAAACACCATATATTTT	CASNPIGGSGNTIYF
NA	TRBD1	TRBJ2-5	TRBV7-6	TGTGCCAGCAGCCACGGGACAGGGGATGTGACCCAGTACTTC	CASSHGTGDVTQYF
NA	NA	TRBJ2-5	TRBV5-5	TGTGCCAGCAGCTTGGTTGTTCCCATAGCCAACTTTCCCCAAGAGACCCAGTACTTC	CASSLVVPIANFPQETQYF
NA	TRBD2	TRBJ2-5	TRBV19	TGTGCCAGTAGTATAGATCCTTCGTCAGCGGGGGGCCAAGAGACCCAGTACTTC	CASSIDPSSAGGQETQYF
NA	NA	TRBJ2-1	TRBV5-1	TGCGCCAGCAGCCCTACGGGACATCAGTACAATGAGCAGTTCTTC	CASSPTGHQYNEQFF
NA	TRBD2	TRBJ2-7	TRBV5-1	TGCGCCAGCAGCTTGGCTAGCGGGAGCGGTTACGAGCAGTACTTC	CASSLASGSGYEQYF
NA	TRBD1	TRBJ2-7	TRBV27	TGTGCCAGCAGTGACAGGGGCCCCATCGAGCAGTACTTC	CASSDRGPIEQYF
NA	TRBD1	TRBJ2-2	TRBV18	TGTGCCAGCTCACGAAGGACAGGGACCACCGGGGAGCTGTTTTTT	CASSRRTGTTGELFF
NA	TRBD2	TRBJ2-7	TRBV18	TGTGCCAGCTCACGCCCTCTAGCGGGAGGCTCCTACGAGCAGTACTTC	CASSRPLAGGSYEQYF
NA	NA	TRBJ1-4	TRBV12-3/TRBV12-4	TGTGCCAGCAGTTCACAGACAGAAAAACTGTTTTTT	CASSSQTEKLFF
NA	NA	TRBJ2-7	TRBV7-2	TGTGCCAGCAGCTTAGGTGGGAGCCGGAGCGAGCAGTACTTC	CASSLGGSRSEQYF
NA	NA	TRBJ2-3	TRBV11-1	TGTGCCAGCAGCTTGGGCGTCAGTAGCGGAAGGTATTTT	CASSLGVSSGRYF
NA	TRBD1	TRBJ2-7	TRBV4-3	TGCGCCAGCAGCCCGGGGACAGGGGCTTACGAGCAGTACTTC	CASSPGTGAYEQYF
NA	NA	TRBJ1-1	TRBV29-1	TGCAGCGTTGAAGGATTCGAGCTCTCGAACACTGAAGCTTTCTTT	CSVEGFELSNTEAFF
NA	TRBD1	TRBJ2-7	TRBV5-1	TGCGCCAGCAGCGGACAGGGGGGCTACGAGCAGTACTTC	CASSGQGGYEQYF
once	NA	TRBJ2-3	TRBV11-3	TGTGCCAGCAGCGCGCGCGGAAAGACGCAGTATTTT	CASSARGKTQYF
NA	TRBD2	TRBJ2-7	TRBV9	TGTGCCAGCGGGCCGGGGGGGTACGAGCAGTACTTC	CASGPGGYEQYF
NA	NA	TRBJ1-1	TRBV6-4	TGTGCCAGCAGTACAGGGATGAACACTGAAGCTTTCTTT	CASSTGMNTEAFF
few	NA	TRBJ1-4	TRBV29-1	TGCAGCGTTATGGGACACACAACTAATGAAAAACTGTTTTTT	CSVMGHTTNEKLFF
NA	NA	TRBJ1-1	TRBV25-1	TGTGCCACTCCAGCGGTCTGCCCTGAAGCTTTCTTT	CATPAVCPEAFF
NA	TRBD2	TRBJ2-7	TRBV6-2/TRBV6-3	TGTGCCAGCAGTTACGGGGCGGGAGCGAGCTACGAGCAGTACTTC	CASSYGAGASYEQYF
NA	NA	TRBJ2-3	TRBV7-3	TGTGCCAGCAGCTTATGGGGACGTGATTCAGGGGCGCGAGATACGCAGTATTTT	CASSLWGRDSGARDTQYF
NA	NA	TRBJ1-4	TRBV6-1	TGTGCCAGCAGTGAACTAGCGGGGTTGGGCCTTAAAAAACTGTTTTTT	CASSELAGLGLKKLFF
NA	NA	TRBJ1-1	TRBV12-3/TRBV12-4	TGTGCCAGCAGGGAGCTTGTGAACACTGAAGCTTTCTTT	CASRELVNTEAFF
once	NA	TRBJ2-1	TRBV6-2/TRBV6-3	TGTGCCAGCAGTTACGTCAGGGCCATATCCTACAATGAGCAGTTCTTC	CASSYVRAISYNEQFF
NA	TRBD1	TRBJ1-4	TRBV18	TGTGCCAGCTCACCACAGGGACAGCCCCAAGGGAAACTGTTTTTT	CASSPQGQPQGKLFF
NA	NA	TRBJ1-1	TRBV9	TGTGCCAGCAGCGCCAGGACAGCCAACACTGAAGCTTTCTTT	CASSARTANTEAFF
NA	TRBD2	TRBJ2-1	TRBV9	TGTGCCAGCAGCCCCGGGGCTAGCGGGGGGGCCAATGAGCAGTTCTTC	CASSPGASGGANEQFF
NA	TRBD2	TRBJ2-3	TRBV29-1	TGCAGCGTTTCGGGACTAGCCGCAGATACGCAGTATTTT	CSVSGLAADTQYF
NA	NA	TRBJ2-1	TRBV9	TGTGCCAGCAGCGTAGTTGGCGCCGGGGACTACAATGAGCAGTTCTTC	CASSVVGAGDYNEQFF
NA	NA	TRBJ1-2	TRBV5-1	TGCGCCAGCAGCTTGGGGCGGGGTTTCTCCACAGGCTACACCTTC	CASSLGRGFSTGYTF
NA	NA	TRBJ2-2	TRBV19	TGTGCCAGTAGCGTGCACATCGGGGAGCTGTTTTTT	CASSVHIGELFF
NA	NA	TRBJ2-3	TRBV28	TGTGCCAGCAGTTTGGTGGCGGGTAGCACAGATACGCAGTATTTT	CASSLVAGSTDTQYF